The 28 T cell receptor beta chains below all came from one sample that was sequenced in a study of shared clonotypes between healthy human individuals (dated by TCRdb to 2019 to 2021). The library was obtained by the immunoSEQ multiplex PCR assay. TCRdb's version of the immuneACCESS table is confined to in-frame rearrangements and falls short of the full clone set. An unresolved V gene accounts for under half of the shortfall where checked; the remainder is of unknown origin. The table for this sample lists some 2.1 million clones; about 95% of them were counted only once. The top ten constitute roughly 1% of the sample. CD8 naive samples were CD45RO-negative cells positively selected for CCR7, giving a CD45RA+CCR7+ population that excluded TemRA cells. What was sequenced was naive CD8+ T cells sorted from blood. The cell subset or site label of this sample denotes: CD45RA+CCR7+. The receptor source for this set is a man aged 18 to 30 in good health.

The chain employs TRBV27 and TRBJ2-7; no firm D call. Germline CDR1 is MNHEY and CDR2 is SMNVEV (reference sequence). The CDR3 covers 13 residues. The V gene lost 6 bases and the J gene lost 2 bases, with 11 bases spanning the gap. The chain's CDR3 is CASRYHSTYEQYF. DNA for the CDR3: TGTGCCAGCAGGTACCACTCCACCTACGAGCAGTACTTC.

The chain combines TRBV27 with TRBJ1-3; D perhaps matches TRBD1 (5 bases). V lost 3 bases and J lost 7, with 10 bases in between. Germline loops: CDR1 MNHEY, CDR2 SMNVEV (reference sequence). This CDR3 comprises 13 residues. CDR3 in DNA: TGTGCCAGCAGTTTGTTGGGGGACAACACCATATATTTT. Residues: CASSLLGDNTIYF.

V is TRBV27 and J is TRBJ1-5, with a weak D call TRBD1 (6 bases). The germline V gene encodes CDR1 MNHEY and CDR2 SMNVEV (reference sequence). CDR3 size: 14 residues. V lost 4 bases and J 3 bases, leaving 10 bases between the germline ends. For the CDR3, the DNA is TGTGCCAGCAGTTATCAGGGGAACAATCAGCCCCAGCATTTT. Translation: CASSYQGNNQPQHF.

The V call is TRBV29-1, the J call TRBJ2-1, with D perhaps assigned TRBD1 or TRBD2 (5 bases each). The CDR3 is 12 residues long. The germline gives CDR1 SQVTM, CDR2 ANQGSEA. Trimming pared 6 bases from V and 8 bases from J, leaving 14 bases between. The CDR3 is CSVHGDGYEQFF. The CDR3 DNA follows: TGCAGCGTGCACGGGGACGGCTATGAGCAGTTCTTC.

Details on this clone: Other nucleotide sequences from this sample produce the same CDR3. The chain couples TRBV27 to TRBJ1-1; tentatively, D is TRBD1 (6 bases). CDR3 size: 14 residues. CDR1 MNHEY and CDR2 SMNVEV come from the germline V gene (reference sequence). V was trimmed by 2 bases and J by 0 bases, leaving 7 bases between them. DNA of the CDR3: TGTGCCAGCAGTTTAGGGACAATGAACACTGAAGCTTTCTTT. As protein: CASSLGTMNTEAFF.

V usage is TRBV27 and J usage is TRBJ2-1; TRBD1 agrees at 9 bases. Germline values: CDR1 MNHEY, CDR2 SMNVEV (reference sequence). V shed 4 bases, J shed 3 bases, and the junction held 4 bases outside the gene matches. The CDR3 is 15 amino acids. CDR3 in DNA: TGTGCCAGCAGTTCCGGGGACAGGGTCTACAATGAGCAGTTCTTC. Translation: CASSSGDRVYNEQFF.

Regarding this clone: This CDR3 is also generated by other DNA sequences in the sample. The chain is built from TRBV4-3 and TRBJ2-7, with a weak D call TRBD1 (7 bases). Trimming pared 1 base from V and 4 bases from J, leaving 14 bases between. This CDR3 spans 15 amino acids. Looked up from germline, CDR1 is LGHNA and CDR2 is YSLEER. CDR3: CASSQGIAGGYEQYF. The CDR3 DNA reads TGCGCCAGCAGCCAAGGGATCGCAGGGGGGTACGAGCAGTACTTC.

The J gene is TRBJ1-1, the V gene TRBV6-6; D may be TRBD1 (5 bases). The CDR3 runs to 14 residues. Germline V gene lookup returns CDR1 MNHNY and CDR2 SVGAGI (reference sequence). Trimming cost V 0 bases and J 7 bases, with 12 bases left between them. Here the CDR3 DNA reads TGTGCCAGCAGTTACTCGGATGGGGGAGGTGAAGCTTTCTTT. It encodes CASSYSDGGGEAFF.

The genes are TRBV4-3 and TRBJ2-7; D tentatively reads TRBD1 or TRBD2 (5 bases each). V was pared by 4 bases and J by 7 bases, with 17 bases between. The CDR3 consists of 14 residues. Germline V gene data show CDR1 as LGHNA and CDR2 as YSLEER. CDR3 nucleotide sequence: TGCGCCAGCAGCCCGGGGCTAGCACTCGGGGAGCAGTACTTC. This gives the protein CASSPGLALGEQYF.

The genes are TRBV7-8 and TRBJ2-7; TRBD1 matches at 7 bases. The germline V gene encodes CDR1 SGHVS and CDR2 FQNEAQ. V shed 6 bases, J shed 2 bases, and the junction held 13 bases outside the gene matches. The CDR3 runs to 16 residues. CDR3 bases: TGTGCCAGCAGTACTCCTGCCGGGACAGCTACCTACGAGCAGTACTTC. It is translated as CASSTPAGTATYEQYF. Full variable domain (outside the CDR3, taken from reference TRBV7-8 and TRBJ2-7): GAGVSQSPRYKVAKRGQDVALRCDPISGHVSLFWYQQALGQGPEFLTYFQNEAQLDKSGLPSDRFFAERPEGSVSTLKIQRTQQEDSAVYLCASSTPAGTATYEQYFGPGTRLTVT.

As for this clone: Other DNA sequences in this specimen translate into the identical CDR3. The chain has TRBV27 and TRBJ2-7; 7 bases align to TRBD1. The V gene's germline CDR1 is MNHEY and CDR2 SMNVEV (reference sequence). J lost 3 bases, V lost 3 bases, and 2 bases had no gene match. This CDR3 has 13 residues. The CDR3 coding sequence is TGTGCCAGCAGTTTTTACAGGGGCTACGAGCAGTACTTC. This codes for CASSFYRGYEQYF.

The chain uses TRBV7-3 and TRBJ2-3; D remains ambiguous. This CDR3 has 13 amino acids. Trimming took 1 base from V and 5 from J, leaving 7 bases between them. Germline CDR1 is SGHTA and CDR2 is FQGTGA. CDR3 sequence reads: CASSLIHLDTQYF. The CDR3 region has the DNA TGTGCCAGCAGCTTAATCCATCTAGATACGCAGTATTTT.

This chain links TRBV4-1 with TRBJ1-1; D remains ambiguous. V was trimmed by 4 bases and J by 4 bases, leaving 22 bases between them. The CDR3 is 17 amino acids. The germline CDR1 and CDR2 sequences are MGHRA and YSYEKL. CDR3 DNA sequence: TGCGCCAGCAGCCCCTCCGGTGGTCCAGGCCTCGGCACTGAAGCTTTCTTT. Encoded protein: CASSPSGGPGLGTEAFF.

This chain uses TRBV27 with TRBJ2-7; D is perhaps TRBD1 (5 bases). CDR3 size: 13 residues. Trimming left V 8 bases short and J 0 bases short, with 11 bases between. Germline V lookup: CDR1 MNHEY, CDR2 SMNVEV (reference sequence). DNA of the CDR3: TGTGCCAGCGGTCTCCAGGGCTCCTACGAGCAGTACTTC. Translation: CASGLQGSYEQYF.

The chain recombines TRBV2 with TRBJ1-6, with D possibly matching TRBD1 (5 bases). Germline assignment: CDR1 SNHLY and CDR2 FYNNEI. The CDR3 is 14 residues long. Trimming took 0 bases from V and 10 from J, leaving 10 bases between them. CDR3 sequence: CASSEAGGESPLHF. The CDR3 DNA reads as TGTGCCAGCAGTGAAGCCGGGGGAGAGTCACCCCTCCACTTT. The whole variable domain, filled in from reference TRBV2 and TRBJ1-6, reads EPEVTQTPSHQVTQMGQEVILRCVPISNHLYFYWYRQILGQKVEFLVSFYNNEISEKSEIFDDQFSVERPDGSNFTLKIRSTKLEDSAMYFCASSEAGGESPLHFGNGTRLTVT.

The chain is built from TRBV7-9 and TRBJ2-7; D call uncertain. Trimming pared 4 bases from V and 5 bases from J, leaving 12 bases between. CDR3 size: 13 residues. In germline, CDR1 is SEHNR, CDR2 FQNEAQ (reference sequence). This CDR3 is CASSWNPRDEQYF. CDR3 nucleotide sequence: TGTGCCAGCAGCTGGAATCCCCGGGACGAGCAGTACTTC.

CDR3 DNA sequence: TGTGCCAGCAGTGACCGACCAGGGGCTGAAGCTTTCTTT. Translation: CASSDRPGAEAFF. The genes are TRBV6-4 and TRBJ1-1; D perhaps matches TRBD1 (6 bases). This CDR3 spans 13 amino acids. Germline V gene sequence: CDR1 MRHNA, CDR2 SNTAGT. The V and J ends lost 2 bases and 6 bases respectively, with 10 bases between them.

The chain recombines TRBV5-1 with TRBJ2-7, with a weak D call TRBD2 (5 bases). Trimming cost V 1 base and J 6 bases, with 20 bases left between them. The germline V gene encodes CDR1 SGHRS and CDR2 YFSETQ. The CDR3 has 16 residues. The CDR3 is CASSLPLVSGSLEQYF. CDR3 DNA sequence: TGCGCCAGCAGCTTGCCCCTAGTGTCGGGGTCGCTCGAGCAGTACTTC.

This clone was recorded only once. The rearrangement uses TRBV19 and TRBJ1-5, with D uncertain. CDR1 and CDR2 from the germline V gene are LNHDA and SQIVND (reference sequence). The V end lost 3 bases, the J end lost 5 bases, and 8 bases lay between the germline ends. The CDR3 length is 13 residues. DNA for the CDR3: TGTGCCAGTAGTATCCCCCCCTATCAGCCCCAGCATTTT. Amino acid sequence: CASSIPPYQPQHF.

Points on this clone: This CDR3 is also generated by other DNA sequences in the sample. J is TRBJ2-6 and V is TRBV27; D unresolved. Germline V lookup: CDR1 MNHEY, CDR2 SMNVEV (reference sequence). The CDR3 has 13 amino acids. With 8 bases removed from V and 0 bases from J, the gap between germline ends came to 5 bases. CDR3 sequence: CASSLSGANVLTF. The CDR3 region has the DNA TGTGCCAGCTCCCTCTCTGGGGCCAACGTCCTGACTTTC.

Comments on this clone: This sample includes further DNA sequences coding for the same CDR3. The V gene is TRBV9, the J gene TRBJ2-3; 12 bases are a match to TRBD1. Germline trimming cut 3 bases from V and 6 bases from J; bases unmatched to any gene: 8. Germline V lookup: CDR1 SGDLS, CDR2 YYNGEE. This CDR3 has 16 amino acids. The CDR3 spells CASSASGTGGADTQYF. In DNA, the CDR3 is TGTGCCAGCAGCGCATCCGGGACAGGGGGCGCGGATACGCAGTATTTT.

The chain couples TRBV5-1 to TRBJ1-2; D remains ambiguous. The V and J ends lost 5 bases and 1 base respectively, with 12 bases between them. Germline V lookup: CDR1 SGHRS, CDR2 YFSETQ. CDR3 size: 14 residues. Here the CDR3 reads CASRPENSNYGYTF. The CDR3 DNA follows: TGCGCCAGCAGGCCCGAAAATAGTAACTATGGCTACACCTTC.

The chain links TRBV4-1 to TRBJ2-1, with 9 bases identical to TRBD2. V dropped 4 bases and J dropped 8; count of bases not matched to a gene: 9. The CDR3 is 15 amino acids. Germline V CDR1 and CDR2: MGHRA, YSYEKL. The DNA for the CDR3 is TGCGCCAGCAGCCCCCGCGGGACTAGCCCACATGAGCAGTTCTTC. It is translated as CASSPRGTSPHEQFF.

The V and J genes are TRBV4-1 and TRBJ2-2; TRBD1 aligns across 9 bases. There are 17 residues in the CDR3. V was pared by 4 bases and J by 7 bases, with 13 bases of the junction left unmatched. The germline CDR1 and CDR2 sequences are MGHRA and YSYEKL. CDR3 nucleotide sequence: TGCGCCAGCAGCCCGGAAACAGGGGGCGAGGAGGACGGGGAGCTGTTTTTT. It translates to CASSPETGGEEDGELFF.

A single count supports this clone. The chain is built from TRBV28 and TRBJ1-5; 12 positions match TRBD1. J was trimmed by 5 bases and V by 4 bases; bases with no gene match: 6. The length of the CDR3 is 16 residues. Germline lookup yields CDR1 MDHEN and CDR2 SYDVKM. The CDR3 is CASSSGTGGIDQPQHF. CDR3 coding DNA: TGTGCCAGCAGTTCCGGGACAGGGGGCATCGATCAGCCCCAGCATTTT.

The chain carries TRBV9 and TRBJ2-5, with no clear D. The ends were cut back, 3 bases at V and 2 bases at J, with 14 bases in the middle. The CDR3 contains 15 residues. Germline lookup yields CDR1 SGDLS and CDR2 YYNGEE. Here the CDR3 reads CASSALGQQQETQYF. In DNA form, the CDR3 reads TGTGCCAGCAGCGCTTTAGGGCAGCAACAAGAGACCCAGTACTTC.

The genes are TRBV27 and TRBJ1-1, with unresolved D. Looked up from germline, CDR1 is MNHEY and CDR2 is SMNVEV (reference sequence). The CDR3 has 16 amino acids. The ends were cut back, 2 bases at V and 5 bases at J, with 18 bases in the middle. CDR3 in amino acids: CASSLVGPPAVTEAFF. The CDR3 bases are TGTGCCAGCAGTTTAGTCGGCCCCCCCGCGGTGACTGAAGCTTTCTTT.

The chain carries TRBV15 and TRBJ2-1; 13 positions agree with TRBD2. The trim removed 1 base at V and 8 bases at J, leaving 5 bases unmatched. The CDR3 contains 16 residues. CDR1 and CDR2 (germline): LNHNV, YYDKDF (reference sequence). The DNA for the CDR3 is TGTGCCACCAGCAGAGCCGGACTAGCGGGGGCAGATGAGCAGTTCTTC. It is translated as CATSRAGLAGADEQFF.